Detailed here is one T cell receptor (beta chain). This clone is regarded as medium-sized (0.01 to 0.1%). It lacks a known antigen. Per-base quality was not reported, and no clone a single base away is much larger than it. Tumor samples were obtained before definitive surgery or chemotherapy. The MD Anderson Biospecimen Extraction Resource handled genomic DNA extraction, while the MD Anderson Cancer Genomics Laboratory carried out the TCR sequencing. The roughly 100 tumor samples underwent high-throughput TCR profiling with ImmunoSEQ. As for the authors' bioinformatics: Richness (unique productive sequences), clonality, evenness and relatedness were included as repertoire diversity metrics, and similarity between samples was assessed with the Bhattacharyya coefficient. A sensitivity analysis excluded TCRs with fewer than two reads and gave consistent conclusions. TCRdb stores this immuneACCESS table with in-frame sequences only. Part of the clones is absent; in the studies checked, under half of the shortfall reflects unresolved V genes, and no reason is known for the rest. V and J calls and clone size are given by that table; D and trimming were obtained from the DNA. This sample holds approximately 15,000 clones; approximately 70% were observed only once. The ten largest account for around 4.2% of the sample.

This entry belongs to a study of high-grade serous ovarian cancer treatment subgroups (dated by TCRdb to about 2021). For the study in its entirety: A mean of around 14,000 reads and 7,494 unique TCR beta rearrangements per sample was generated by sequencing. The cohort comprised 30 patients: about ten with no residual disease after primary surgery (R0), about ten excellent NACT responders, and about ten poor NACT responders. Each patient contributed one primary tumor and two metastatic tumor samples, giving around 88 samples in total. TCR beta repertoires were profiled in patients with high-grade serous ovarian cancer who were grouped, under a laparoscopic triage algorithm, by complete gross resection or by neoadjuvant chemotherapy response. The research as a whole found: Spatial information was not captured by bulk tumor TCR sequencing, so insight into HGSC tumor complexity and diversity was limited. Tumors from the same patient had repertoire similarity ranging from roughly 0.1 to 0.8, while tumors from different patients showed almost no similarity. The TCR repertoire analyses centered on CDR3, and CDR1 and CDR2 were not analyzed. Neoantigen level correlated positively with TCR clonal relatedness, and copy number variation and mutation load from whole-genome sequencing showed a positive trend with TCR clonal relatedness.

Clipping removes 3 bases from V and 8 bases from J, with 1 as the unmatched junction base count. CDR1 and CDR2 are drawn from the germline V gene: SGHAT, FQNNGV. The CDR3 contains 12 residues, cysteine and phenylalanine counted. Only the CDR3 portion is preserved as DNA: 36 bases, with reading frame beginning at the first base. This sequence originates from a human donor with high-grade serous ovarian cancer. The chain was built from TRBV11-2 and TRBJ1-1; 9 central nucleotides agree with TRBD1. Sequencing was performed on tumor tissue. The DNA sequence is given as TGTGCCAGCAGCTTGGACAGGGGAGAAGCTTTCTTT. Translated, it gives CASSLDRGEAFF.